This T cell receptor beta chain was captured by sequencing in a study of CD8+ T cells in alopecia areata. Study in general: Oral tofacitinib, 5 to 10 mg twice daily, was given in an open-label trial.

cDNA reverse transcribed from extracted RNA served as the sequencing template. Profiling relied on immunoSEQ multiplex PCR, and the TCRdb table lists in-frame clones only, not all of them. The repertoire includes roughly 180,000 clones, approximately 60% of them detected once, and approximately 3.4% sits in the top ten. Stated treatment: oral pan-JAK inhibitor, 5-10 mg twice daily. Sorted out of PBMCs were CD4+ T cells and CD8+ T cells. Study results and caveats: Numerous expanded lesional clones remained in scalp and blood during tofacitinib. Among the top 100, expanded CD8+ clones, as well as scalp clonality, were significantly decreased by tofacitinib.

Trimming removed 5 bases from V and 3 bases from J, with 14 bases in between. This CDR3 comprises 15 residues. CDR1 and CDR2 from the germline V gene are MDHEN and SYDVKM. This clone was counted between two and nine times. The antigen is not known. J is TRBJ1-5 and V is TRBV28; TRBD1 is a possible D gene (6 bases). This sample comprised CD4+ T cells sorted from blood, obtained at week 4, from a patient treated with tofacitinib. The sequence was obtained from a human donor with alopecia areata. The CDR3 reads CASSRGGQINQPQHF. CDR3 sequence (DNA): TGTGCCAGCAGTCGGGGCGGACAGATCAATCAGCCCCAGCATTTT.